The sequence of this T cell receptor (beta chain) was determined in a study of T cell repertoires in aging, cancer and after chemotherapy. Peripheral blood genomic DNA, not sorted cells or RNA, was the template. TRB rearrangements spanning V, D and J were amplified using mixed TRB-A/B primers. TCRdb re-analysed the multiplex PCR reads in MiXCR, keeping a single row per CDR3 protein. This sample has around 1,600 distinct CDR3 sequences, with roughly a quarter found just once. On this clonotype itself: This may be a read error, as it is one base from a much larger clone.

Trimming left V 4 bases short and J 5 bases short, with 20 bases between. This CDR3 contains 16 residues. In germline, CDR1 is SGHTA, CDR2 FQGNSA. The sequenced material came from blood. This receptor was taken from a human donor with a solid tumor. This sequence joins TRBV7-2 and TRBJ2-5, with D possibly matching TRBD2 (5 bases). The CDR3 reads CASSSLGLEGRETQYF. The CDR3 DNA reads TGTGCCAGCAGCTCCCTAGGACTGGAAGGACGCGAGACCCAGTACTTC.